This TCR beta chain is from a study of multiple sclerosis patients with progressive multifocal leukoencephalopathy. Time point defined: before natalizumab initiation. TCRdb keeps only in-frame clones here, not all; method: immunoSEQ multiplex PCR. Among about 30,000 clones listed, 80% to 95% were seen once. The CDR3 spans 14 residues. Germline CDR1 SGHRS, CDR2 YFSETQ. V lost 0 bases to trimming and J lost 9 bases; unmatched junction nucleotides: 2. Sequenced input: PBMCs. This sequence originates from a man aged 25-45 years with multiple sclerosis. The rearrangement joins TRBV5-1 to TRBJ2-1; 11 bases line up with TRBD2. DNA for the CDR3: TGCGCCAGCAGCTTGGTGACTAGCGGGGTTGAGCAGTTCTTC. It is translated as CASSLVTSGVEQFF.